What follows are 21 T cell receptor beta chains derived from one specimen sequenced in a study of monozygotic twins with inflammatory bowel disease (dated by TCRdb to between 2018 and 2020). Library preparation employed 5' RACE. TCRdb names Illumina HiSeq 2500 as the instrument used. The reads went through TCRdb reprocessing, and each CDR3 protein sequence gets one entry with no DNA. The sample table gives nearly 450,000 distinct CDR3 sequences. About 2.2% of the sample is in the top ten clones. The specimen sequenced was blood. Source of these receptors: a human donor with ulcerative colitis or Crohn's disease, or a healthy co-twin of an affected twin (not recorded which).

The chain couples TRBV5-1 to TRBJ2-5; without DNA, the TCRdb call of TRBD1 cannot be checked. The germline V gene has CDR1 SGHRS and CDR2 YFSETQ. There are 15 residues in the CDR3. CDR3 region: CASSQIRVLQETQYF.

The chain recombines TRBV12-3 or TRBV12-4 with TRBJ1-4. The CDR3 is made up of 13 amino acids. This CDR3 is CASSPGTSEKLFF.

V and J are TRBV29-1 and TRBJ1-4. The germline V gene encodes CDR1 SQVTM and CDR2 ANQGSEA. The CDR3 runs 12 residues. This chain's CDR3 is CSVWTGNEKLFF.

This chain's CDR3 is CAISDVSYEQYF. The chain combines TRBV10-3 with TRBJ2-7. CDR1 and CDR2 (germline): ENHRY, SYGVKD. The CDR3 has 12 residues.

The chain couples TRBV4-1 to TRBJ1-4; TCRdb's D gene call, TRBD1, goes unchecked for lack of DNA. The CDR3 runs to 15 residues. Germline V gives CDR1 MGHRA, CDR2 YSYEKL. The CDR3 protein is CASSPRWTENEKLFF.

This chain connects TRBV5-1 to TRBJ2-2; TCRdb's D call of TRBD1 is untestable without DNA. The CDR3 consists of 16 residues. Germline V gives CDR1 SGHRS, CDR2 YFSETQ. CDR3 residues: CASSLPPGGAPGELFF.

The J gene is TRBJ2-1, the V gene TRBV20-1. CDR3 length equals 18 residues. Germline CDR1 reads DFQATT; CDR2 reads SNEGSKA (reference sequence). The CDR3 sequence: CSARDQSLRVITYNEQFF.

The chain recombines TRBV7-9 with TRBJ1-1. The CDR3 consists of 12 residues. Per the germline V gene, CDR1 is SEHNR and CDR2 is FQNEAQ (reference sequence). CDR3 sequence: CASSFTITEAFF.

The chain is built from TRBV20-1 and TRBJ2-1; TCRdb's D call of TRBD1 is untestable without DNA. Germline CDR1 and CDR2: DFQATT and SNEGSKA (reference sequence). The CDR3 loop spans 14 amino acids. CDR3 loop: CSVPRGTDYNEQFF.

CDR3 sequence reads: CASSLRREGEQYF. The chain combines TRBV7-3 with TRBJ2-7; there is no DNA to check the TCRdb D call of TRBD2. The CDR3 runs to 13 residues. CDR1 SGHTA and CDR2 FQGTGA come from the germline V gene.

The rearrangement uses TRBV18 and TRBJ1-1; there is no DNA to check the TCRdb D call of TRBD1. This CDR3 is 14 amino acids long. Germline V gene lookup returns CDR1 KGHSH and CDR2 LQKENI. The CDR3 loop is CASHRTGVSTEAFF.

The chain is built from TRBV5-5 and TRBJ2-7; TCRdb indicates TRBD1, and absent DNA this call remains unverified. The CDR3 contains 14 residues. CDR1 and CDR2 (germline): SGHKS, YYEKEE (reference sequence). CDR3 region: CASSLQGASYEQYF.

The J gene is TRBJ2-7, the V gene TRBV3-1; TCRdb selects TRBD2, and the lack of DNA leaves this call unchecked. Per germline, CDR1 LGHDT and CDR2 YNNKEL (reference sequence). The CDR3 length is 16 residues. The CDR3 region is CASSQEAGLSSYEQYF.

This sequence joins TRBV18 and TRBJ2-7; the TCRdb D gene call, TRBD2, has no DNA to confirm it. The CDR3 contains 17 residues. Germline V gene lookup returns CDR1 KGHSH and CDR2 LQKENI. This CDR3 reads CASSPGNSGRAFYEQYF.

This chain connects TRBV15 to TRBJ1-1. CDR1 is LNHNV and CDR2 is YYDKDF in the germline V gene (reference sequence). The CDR3 runs to 13 residues. This CDR3 reads CATSRVGNTEAFF.

The CDR3 protein is CSVSQGNEQFF. The chain carries TRBV20-1 and TRBJ2-1; TCRdb picks TRBD1, but there is no DNA to check that call. The CDR3 has 11 residues. The V gene's germline CDR1 is DFQATT and CDR2 SNEGSKA (reference sequence).

The chain recombines TRBV28 with TRBJ2-7; TCRdb gives TRBD2 as the D gene, but with no DNA this cannot be confirmed. Germline CDR1 MDHEN, CDR2 SYDVKM. This CDR3 is 16 amino acids long. Here the CDR3 reads CASSSSSLAGLKEQYF.

J is TRBJ2-2 and V is TRBV9; TCRdb's D gene call, TRBD1, goes unchecked for lack of DNA. CDR1 and CDR2 from the germline V gene are SGDLS and YYNGEE. The CDR3 totals 15 residues. This chain's CDR3 is CASSSGARDTGELFF. Combining the CDR3 with reference TRBV9 and TRBJ2-2 gives the whole variable domain DSGVTQTPKHLITATGQRVTLRCSPRSGDLSVYWYQQSLDQGLQFLIQYYNGEERAKGNILERFSAQQFPDLHSELNLSSLELGDSALYFCASSSGARDTGELFFGEGSRLTVL.

This sequence joins TRBV7-9 and TRBJ2-4; the D call from TCRdb, TRBD1, cannot be confirmed without DNA. The germline V gene encodes CDR1 SEHNR and CDR2 FQNEAQ (reference sequence). The CDR3 totals 15 residues. This CDR3 is CASSGGQLAKNIQYF.

The V and J genes are TRBV7-9 and TRBJ2-1. Per the germline V gene, CDR1 is SEHNR and CDR2 is FQNEAQ (reference sequence). There are 13 residues in the CDR3. CDR3 in amino acids: CASSFESTMKQFF. The full variable domain, its missing parts supplied by reference TRBV7-9 and TRBJ2-1, is DTGVSQNPRHKITKRGQNVTFRCDPISEHNRLYWYRQTLGQGPEFLTYFQNEAQLEKSRLLSDRFSAERPKGSFSTLEIQRTEQGDSAMYLCASSFESTMKQFFGPGTRLTVL.

The rearrangement uses TRBV20-1 and TRBJ1-5. The CDR3 totals 12 residues. Germline lookup yields CDR1 DFQATT and CDR2 SNEGSKA (reference sequence). Here the CDR3 reads CSASRRNLPQHF.